This TCR beta chain was found in a study of T cell responses to AZD1222 COVID-19 vaccine. Study findings and constraints: Among the donors, most were white British and more were female, and clonal diversity was possibly underestimated. Increases in Spike-specific TCR breadth and depth were seen after two AZD1222 doses. Repertoire sampling happened only post peak T cell response. It was only a handful of AZD1222 recipients who were seropositive at baseline.

The germline V gene encodes CDR1 SQVTM and CDR2 ANQGSEA. This CDR3 is built from 13 residues. J was trimmed by 7 bases and V by 7 bases; bases with no gene match: 10. About this clone: Its antigen is still unknown.

Assay: immunoSEQ multiplex PCR; the TCRdb copy retains only in-frame clones and omits some. This table has around 180,000 clones, roughly nine tenths appearing once. This TCR was sampled from an adult in good health. The sample consisted of peripheral blood, taken on day 0 of AZD1222 vaccination. The rearrangement links TRBV29-1 to TRBJ1-2, with 9 bases that match TRBD1. The CDR3 coding sequence is TGCAGCGCTACGCAACAGGGGGCCGGTGGCTACACCTTC. Its protein product is CSATQQGAGGYTF.